These T cell receptor beta chains were read from a single sample in a study of blood T cell repertoires in COVID-19. The assay was immunoSEQ multiplex PCR, and TCRdb's table has in-frame clones only and misses some. This sample yields 130,000 to 150,000 clones, of which just under 90% are seen a single time; 3.5% to 4.5% belongs to the top ten. The sequencing input was peripheral blood. The receptors come from a woman aged 40 to 50 with acute or convalescent COVID-19. Both conserved end residues are part of each CDR3. Fields, in order: V gene, D gene, clone size, J gene, CDR3 protein, CDR3 DNA. The D gene is left open where the match is weak. Part of the rows lack a size; the others show once, few, many or a class for expanded clones.

TRBV4-2	NA	once	TRBJ2-3	CASSQDLQGRAQYF	TGTGCCAGCAGCCAAGATTTACAGGGAAGGGCGCAGTATTTT
TRBV15	NA	NA	TRBJ2-4	CATSRRQLLAKNIQYF	TGTGCCACCAGCAGGAGACAGTTACTAGCCAAAAACATTCAGTACTTC
TRBV12-3/TRBV12-4	NA	NA	TRBJ1-5	CASSITGNQPQHF	TGTGCCAGCAGTATCACAGGGAATCAGCCCCAGCATTTT
TRBV4-1	TRBD2	NA	TRBJ2-1	CASSFLADVSNEQFF	TGCGCCAGCAGCTTTCTAGCGGATGTGTCCAATGAGCAGTTCTTC
TRBV7-3	NA	NA	TRBJ1-6	CASSLHPGEDSPLHF	TGTGCCAGCAGCTTACACCCGGGGGAAGATTCACCCCTCCACTTT
TRBV10-3	NA	once	TRBJ1-5	CAIRDSINQPQHF	TGTGCCATCAGGGACAGCATCAATCAGCCCCAGCATTTT
TRBV7-9	NA	once	TRBJ1-4	CASSLSGNGKLFF	TGTGCCAGCAGCTTATCGGGGAACGGAAAACTGTTTTTT
TRBV10-3	NA	NA	TRBJ1-1	CAISPVVEGEAFF	TGTGCCATCAGTCCCGTTGTGGAGGGTGAAGCTTTCTTT
TRBV6-5	NA	NA	TRBJ1-1	CASSYAGMNTEAFF	TGTGCCAGCAGTTACGCGGGTATGAACACTGAAGCTTTCTTT
TRBV6-5	NA	NA	TRBJ1-2	CASTHLPYGYTF	TGTGCCAGCACCCACCTACCCTATGGCTACACCTTC
TRBV4-3	NA	NA	TRBJ2-7	CASSHRGAEQYF	TGCGCCAGCAGCCACAGGGGGGCCGAGCAGTACTTC
TRBV19	NA	NA	TRBJ1-4	CASSKQANEKLFF	TGTGCCAGTAGTAAACAGGCGAATGAAAAACTGTTTTTT
TRBV2	TRBD1	NA	TRBJ1-5	CASRQGWGQGINQPQHF	TGTGCCAGCAGACAAGGGTGGGGACAGGGCATCAATCAGCCCCAGCATTTT
TRBV27	NA	NA	TRBJ1-6	CASSSTLGGYNSPLHF	TGTGCCAGCAGTTCCACCCTGGGGGGCTATAATTCACCCCTCCACTTT
TRBV30	NA	few	TRBJ1-4	CAWSSGSLAEKLFF	TGTGCCTGGAGTTCAGGCAGCCTCGCGGAAAAACTGTTTTTT
TRBV9	NA	NA	TRBJ1-1	CASSVSYRVNTEAFF	TGTGCCAGCAGTGTTTCTTACAGGGTGAACACTGAAGCTTTCTTT
TRBV6-5	TRBD2	once	TRBJ2-7	CASSYLAGGSYEQYF	TGTGCCAGCAGTTACCTAGCGGGGGGTTCCTACGAGCAGTACTTC
TRBV6-5	TRBD2	NA	TRBJ2-2	CASKGSGSVTGELFF	TGTGCCAGCAAGGGTAGCGGGAGTGTTACCGGGGAGCTGTTTTTT
TRBV5-8	NA	NA	TRBJ1-5	CASSLADRSNQPQHF	TGTGCCAGCAGCTTGGCAGACAGGTCTAATCAGCCCCAGCATTTT
TRBV5-6	NA	NA	TRBJ1-6	CASSLGSSPLHF	TGTGCCAGCAGCTTGGGGAGTTCACCCCTCCACTTT
TRBV6-5	NA	NA	TRBJ1-1	CASSGIRHGTEAFF	TGTGCCAGCAGCGGGATCCGCCATGGCACTGAAGCTTTCTTT
TRBV19	NA	NA	TRBJ2-1	CASSTWTQSGNEQFF	TGTGCCAGTAGTACTTGGACACAGTCAGGGAATGAGCAGTTCTTC
TRBV2	NA	NA	TRBJ2-3	CASSFDTGYPSTDTQYF	TGTGCCAGCAGTTTTGATACAGGGTATCCCTCCACAGATACGCAGTATTTT
TRBV3-1/TRBV3-2	NA	few	TRBJ1-2	CASSPPGQEVYGYTF	TGTGCCAGCAGCCCCCCGGGACAAGAGGTCTATGGCTACACCTTC
TRBV3-1/TRBV3-2	TRBD2	NA	TRBJ2-3	CASSPGLVSDTQYF	TGTGCCAGCAGCCCAGGACTAGTGTCAGATACGCAGTATTTT
TRBV30	NA	NA	TRBJ1-5	CAWSIRGNQPQHF	TGTGCCTGGAGTATAAGGGGGAATCAGCCCCAGCATTTT
TRBV29-1	TRBD1	NA	TRBJ1-2	CSVVDRDYYGYTF	TGCAGCGTGGTCGACAGGGATTACTATGGCTACACCTTC
TRBV7-6	TRBD2	NA	TRBJ2-2	CASSLGGLAPNTGELFF	TGTGCCAGCAGCTTAGGGGGACTAGCTCCGAACACCGGGGAGCTGTTTTTT
TRBV9	TRBD1	NA	TRBJ2-1	CASSLGQGVNNEQFF	TGTGCCAGCAGCTTGGGACAGGGGGTGAACAATGAGCAGTTCTTC
TRBV6-5	TRBD1	many	TRBJ1-1	CASSFGTGSTEAFF	TGTGCCAGCAGTTTTGGGACAGGGAGCACTGAAGCTTTCTTT
TRBV4-2	TRBD2	NA	TRBJ2-7	CASSHWEREGGYEQYF	TGTGCCAGCAGCCACTGGGAGCGGGAGGGCGGTTACGAGCAGTACTTC
TRBV7-3	TRBD2	NA	TRBJ2-1	CASSLTSSGREQFF	TGCGCCAGCAGCTTAACCTCTAGCGGGCGAGAGCAGTTCTTC
TRBV4-2	NA	NA	TRBJ2-7	CASSKRTEPYEQYF	TGTGCCAGCAGCAAACGGACAGAGCCCTACGAGCAGTACTTC
TRBV28	TRBD1	NA	TRBJ1-1	CASSSYRGNTEAFF	TGTGCCAGCAGTTCATACAGGGGGAACACTGAAGCTTTCTTT
TRBV6-6	TRBD2	NA	TRBJ2-5	CASSPGTSGGWGQETQYF	TGTGCCAGCAGTCCCGGGACTAGCGGGGGTTGGGGACAAGAGACCCAGTACTTC
TRBV4-1	NA	NA	TRBJ2-2	CASSRGPGELFF	TGCGCCAGCAGCCGAGGGCCCGGGGAGCTGTTTTTT
TRBV10-3	NA	NA	TRBJ2-7	CAISESIRGDEQYF	TGTGCCATCAGTGAGTCGATCCGGGGTGACGAGCAGTACTTC
TRBV10-3	TRBD1	once	TRBJ1-2	CAISGSTGDYGYTF	TGTGCCATCAGTGGTTCGACAGGGGACTATGGCTACACCTTC
TRBV6-5	NA	NA	TRBJ2-7	CASSYSAEPPHEQYF	TGTGCCAGCAGTTACAGCGCGGAGCCCCCCCACGAGCAGTACTTC
TRBV11-1	TRBD2	NA	TRBJ2-5	CASSLALGTSGRETQYF	TGTGCCAGCAGCTTAGCCCTAGGGACTAGCGGGAGAGAGACCCAGTACTTC
TRBV25-1	NA	NA	TRBJ1-1	CASNLGTEAFF	TGTGCCAGCAACCTAGGAACTGAAGCTTTCTTT
TRBV30	NA	NA	TRBJ1-3	CASFTGGGNTIYF	TGTGCGAGTTTCACCGGCGGTGGAAACACCATATATTTT
TRBV27	NA	NA	TRBJ1-5	CASSLGGGNQPQHF	TGTGCCAGCAGTTTAGGAGGGGGCAATCAGCCCCAGCATTTT
TRBV28	NA	NA	TRBJ1-5	CASSSGEYQPQHF	TGTGCCAGCAGTTCAGGGGAGTATCAGCCCCAGCATTTT
TRBV29-1	TRBD2	NA	TRBJ2-3	CSVFSGATDTQYF	TGCAGCGTTTTCAGCGGGGCCACAGATACGCAGTATTTT
TRBV7-2	TRBD1	NA	TRBJ1-1	CASSLGRQGAGTEAFF	TGTGCCAGCAGCTTAGGCCGACAGGGGGCCGGCACTGAAGCTTTCTTT
TRBV10-3	TRBD1	NA	TRBJ2-5	CAIRGQGIETQYF	TGTGCCATCAGGGGACAGGGTATAGAGACCCAGTACTTC
TRBV9	NA	NA	TRBJ2-7	CASSVATGTYEQYF	TGTGCCAGCAGCGTAGCTACAGGAACCTACGAGCAGTACTTC
TRBV28	NA	NA	TRBJ1-1	CASSFPDRLNTEAFF	TGTGCCAGCAGTTTCCCCGACAGGTTGAACACTGAAGCTTTCTTT
TRBV5-4	TRBD2	NA	TRBJ2-1	CASSLKRGNSYNEQFF	TGTGCCAGCAGCTTAAAGCGGGGCAACTCCTACAATGAGCAGTTCTTC
TRBV7-9	TRBD2	NA	TRBJ2-2	CASSPGGFTGELFF	TGTGCCAGCAGCCCCGGGGGGTTCACCGGGGAGCTGTTTTTT
TRBV27	NA	NA	TRBJ1-6	CASSKGVPERVYSPLHF	TGTGCCAGCAGTAAGGGGGTGCCAGAGAGGGTCTATTCACCCCTCCACTTT
TRBV7-2	TRBD1	NA	TRBJ2-1	CASSLFGTGTMEQFF	TGTGCCAGCAGCTTATTCGGGACAGGTACAATGGAGCAGTTCTTC
TRBV6-4	TRBD2	once	TRBJ2-5	CASIERCTSGRARDF	TGTGCCAGTATCGAGCGCTGTACTAGCGGGAGGGCGAGAGACTTC
TRBV24-1	NA	NA	TRBJ2-3	CATSAGGKTDTQYF	TGTGCCACCAGTGCGGGCGGGAAAACAGATACGCAGTATTTT
TRBV6-2/TRBV6-3	NA	NA	TRBJ2-7	CASSYSGGPLNEQYF	TGTGCCAGCAGTTACTCGGGGGGACCCCTCAACGAGCAGTACTTC
TRBV9	TRBD1	NA	TRBJ1-2	CASSYQDRVANYGYTF	TGTGCCAGCAGCTACCAGGACAGGGTAGCTAACTATGGCTACACCTTC
TRBV19	NA	NA	TRBJ2-5	CASRAGQSNQETQYF	TGTGCCAGTAGGGCGGGACAGTCAAACCAAGAGACCCAGTACTTC
TRBV18	TRBD1	NA	TRBJ1-1	CASSQTQGSTEAFF	TGTGCCAGCTCACAAACACAGGGGAGCACTGAAGCTTTCTTT
TRBV15	TRBD2	NA	TRBJ2-7	CATSKLAGVYEQYF	TGTGCCACCAGCAAACTAGCGGGAGTTTACGAGCAGTACTTC